Here is one TCR beta chain with its context. Clones were sequenced by immunoSEQ multiplex PCR, and TCRdb holds only the in-frame ones, with some missing. The sample lists 79,000 or so clones; approximately 90% were seen once. These data come from a study of T cell changes during pregnancy in multiple sclerosis. Trimming cost V 4 bases and J 4 bases, with 11 bases left between them. Per germline, CDR1 KGHSH and CDR2 LQKENI. This CDR3 has 14 amino acids. The sequenced sample was peripheral blood, obtained in the first trimester of pregnancy. The rearrangement joins TRBV18 to TRBJ1-5, with D perhaps matching TRBD1 (5 bases). The clonotype was recovered from a female donor in good health, enrolled as a control in a pregnancy study. For the CDR3, the DNA is TGTGCCAGCTCACGACAGTCTGGGAATCAGCCCCAGCATTTT. Translation gives CASSRQSGNQPQHF.